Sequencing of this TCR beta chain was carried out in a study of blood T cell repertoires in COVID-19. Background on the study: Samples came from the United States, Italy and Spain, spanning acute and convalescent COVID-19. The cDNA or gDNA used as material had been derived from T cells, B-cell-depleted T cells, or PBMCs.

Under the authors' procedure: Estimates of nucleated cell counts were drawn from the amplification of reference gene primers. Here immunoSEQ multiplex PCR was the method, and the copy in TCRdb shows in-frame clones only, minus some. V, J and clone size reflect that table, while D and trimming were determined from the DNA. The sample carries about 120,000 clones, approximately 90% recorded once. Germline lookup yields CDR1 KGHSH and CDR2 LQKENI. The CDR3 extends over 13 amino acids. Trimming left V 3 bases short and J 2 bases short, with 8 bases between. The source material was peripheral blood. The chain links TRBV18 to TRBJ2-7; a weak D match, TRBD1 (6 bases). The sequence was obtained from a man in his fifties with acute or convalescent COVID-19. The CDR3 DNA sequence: TGTGCCAGCTCACCGACAGGAACCTACGAGCAGTACTTC. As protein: CASSPTGTYEQYF.